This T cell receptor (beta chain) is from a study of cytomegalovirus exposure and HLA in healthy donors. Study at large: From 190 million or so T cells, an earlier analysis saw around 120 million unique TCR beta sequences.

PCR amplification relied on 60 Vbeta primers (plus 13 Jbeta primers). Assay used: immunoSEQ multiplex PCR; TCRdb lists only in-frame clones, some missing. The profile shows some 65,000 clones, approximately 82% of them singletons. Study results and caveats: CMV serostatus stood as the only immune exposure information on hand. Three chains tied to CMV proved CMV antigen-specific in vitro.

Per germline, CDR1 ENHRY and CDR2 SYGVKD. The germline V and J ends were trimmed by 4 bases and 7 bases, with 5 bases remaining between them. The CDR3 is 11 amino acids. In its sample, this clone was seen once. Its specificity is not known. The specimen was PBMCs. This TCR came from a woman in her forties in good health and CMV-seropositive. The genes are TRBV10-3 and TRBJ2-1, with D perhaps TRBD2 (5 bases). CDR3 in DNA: TGTGCCATCAGTGCGGGGAATGAGCAGTTCTTC. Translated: CAISAGNEQFF.